These 15 T cell receptor beta chains were sequenced from one sample in a study of CD8 T cells in ankylosing spondylitis. Study conclusions and caveats: Characteristic, it appeared, of ankylosing spondylitis blood was a TCR beta motif of eight highly homologous variants.

TCRdb redid the calling of the 5' RACE reads with MiXCR, one entry per CDR3 protein. The table includes approximately 400,000 distinct CDR3 sequences, roughly 15% detected once. These receptors' antigens are unknown. Sequencing input: blood, either unsorted or a sorted T cell fraction (not recorded which). These TCRs come from a male donor with ankylosing spondylitis.

The chain is built from TRBV7-2 and TRBJ2-1; tentative D call: TRBD2 (6 bases). Germline V gene data show CDR1 as SGHTA and CDR2 as FQGNSA. Trimming removed 1 base at V and 7 bases at J, with 11 bases between. This CDR3 comprises 14 residues. CDR3 sequence: CASSLDSGGNEQFF. The CDR3, as DNA: TGTGCCAGCAGCTTAGATTCTGGGGGGAATGAGCAGTTCTTC.

About this clonotype: At one end, the junction sequence differs from germline, possibly due to a read error. The chain joins TRBV14 to TRBJ1-2; TRBD1 is a possible D gene (5 bases). CDR1 is SGHDN, CDR2 FVKESK, per germline. The CDR3 covers 13 residues. The CDR3 DNA reads as TGTGCCAGCAGCCAAGACCTTCTATTTCGGACACACTTC. It encodes CASSQDLLFRTHF.

This clonotype showed up many times. The chain joins TRBV4-3 to TRBJ2-1; D remains ambiguous. Germline CDR1 is LGHNA and CDR2 is YSLEER. The CDR3 length is 13 residues. V was trimmed by 1 base and J by 5 bases, leaving 6 bases between them. The CDR3 loop reads CASSQAGNNEQFF. CDR3 DNA sequence: TGCGCCAGCAGCCAAGCGGGCAACAATGAGCAGTTCTTC.

This clonotype was detected a few times. The chain is built from TRBV7-3 and TRBJ2-3, with a possible D match to TRBD2 (6 bases). V dropped 4 bases and J dropped 3 bases, with 11 bases sitting between them. The CDR3 contains 14 residues. CDR1 is SGHTA and CDR2 is FQGTGA in the germline V gene. CDR3 sequence reads: CASSSMTSTDTQYF. In nucleotides, the CDR3 is TGTGCCAGCAGCTCCATGACTAGTACAGATACGCAGTATTTT.

This clonotype was seen a handful of times. This chain joins TRBV12-3 or TRBV12-4 and TRBJ2-2; D uncertain. The CDR3 extends over 12 amino acids. V lost 7 bases to trimming and J lost 0 bases, with 3 bases between them. CDR3 residues: CASKTNTGELFF. CDR3 sequence (DNA): TGTGCCAGCAAGACGAACACCGGGGAGCTGTTTTTT.

This clonotype was counted ten times or more. J is TRBJ2-7 and V is TRBV29-1; 10 positions agree with TRBD2. Germline CDR1 reads SQVTM; CDR2 reads ANQGSEA. The V gene end was trimmed by 4 bases and the J gene end by 3 bases; junction bases not matched to a gene: 0. The CDR3 is 12 residues long. This CDR3 is CSVASGSYEQYF. In nucleotides, the CDR3 is TGCAGCGTTGCTAGCGGGAGCTACGAGCAGTACTTC.

This clonotype has ten or more counts. The chain joins TRBV20-1 to TRBJ1-2; D remains unclear. The CDR3 extends over 14 amino acids. Trimming left V 6 bases short and J 0 bases short, with 14 bases between. Germline V gene data show CDR1 as DFQATT and CDR2 as SNEGSKA (reference sequence). The CDR3 sequence: CSARVDLTNYGYTF. DNA of the CDR3: TGCAGTGCCCGTGTCGACTTAACTAACTATGGCTACACCTTC.

V is TRBV18 and J is TRBJ1-1; TRBD1 agrees at 10 bases. The trim removed 4 bases at V and 1 base at J, leaving 9 bases unmatched. Germline V lookup: CDR1 KGHSH, CDR2 LQKENI. This CDR3 has 17 amino acids. The CDR3 coding sequence is TGTGCCAGCTCACGAAGGGACAGGGGAGTGGGGAACACTGAAGCTTTCTTT. It yields the protein CASSRRDRGVGNTEAFF.

As DNA, the CDR3 is TGTGCCAGCAGCTTGGATCCAGGGCCAACCTACGAGCAGTACTTC. Translating it yields CASSLDPGPTYEQYF. V usage is TRBV5-6 and J usage is TRBJ2-7; maybe TRBD1 (5 bases). The CDR3 is 15 amino acids. CDR1 and CDR2 from the germline V gene are SGHDT and YYEEEE. V shed 0 bases and J shed 2 bases, with 12 bases lying between them.

This clonotype was picked up a small number of times. The chain recombines TRBV7-2 with TRBJ1-1, with no clear D. The CDR3 length is 14 residues. V shed 3 bases and J shed 0 bases, with 8 bases lying between them. CDR1 is SGHTA, CDR2 FQGNSA, per germline. In DNA form, the CDR3 reads TGTGCCAGCAGCTTGACAAACATGAACACTGAAGCTTTCTTT. Protein sequence: CASSLTNMNTEAFF.

This clonotype has just a few counts. At one boundary the junction diverges from the germline segment, which might be a read error. This sequence joins TRBV4-2 and TRBJ2-1, with a possible D match to TRBD1 (6 bases). The CDR3 contains 15 residues. CDR1 is LGHNA, CDR2 YNFKEQ, per germline. The CDR3 DNA is TGTGCCAGCAGGCAAGTAAGCCAGGGGAACAATGAGCAGTTCTTC. Encoded protein: CASRQVSQGNNEQFF.

This clonotype has only a few counts. The V call is TRBV7-8, the J call TRBJ2-3, with TRBD1 identical over 7 bases. CDR3 length equals 14 residues. Germline CDR1 reads SGHVS; CDR2 reads FQNEAQ. J lost 2 bases, V lost 9 bases, and 8 bases had no gene match. The CDR3 region has the DNA TGTGCCAGTCGCCGGGACAGCAACACAGATACGCAGTATTTT. Protein sequence: CASRRDSNTDTQYF.

This chain connects TRBV3-1 to TRBJ2-1; TRBD2 aligns across 7 bases. V dropped 5 bases and J dropped 2; count of bases not matched to a gene: 6. The CDR3 sequence is 15 residues long. In germline, CDR1 is LGHDT, CDR2 YNNKEL (reference sequence). The CDR3 DNA sequence: TGTGCCAGCAGCGTGCGCGGGAGCGCCTACAATGAGCAGTTCTTC. As protein: CASSVRGSAYNEQFF.

The table lists this clonotype with many counts. The J gene is TRBJ2-1, the V gene TRBV29-1, with D possibly being TRBD2 (7 bases). Deletions cut 0 bases from V and 9 bases from J, with 9 bases between. This CDR3 has 12 residues. Germline values: CDR1 SQVTM, CDR2 ANQGSEA. CDR3 region: CSVEEGGAEQFF. In DNA form, the CDR3 reads TGCAGCGTTGAAGAGGGGGGGGCTGAGCAGTTCTTC.

There are a few counts of this clonotype. V gene TRBV28 combines with J gene TRBJ2-6; D possibly corresponds to TRBD2 (5 bases). Germline V gives CDR1 MDHEN, CDR2 SYDVKM. The CDR3 length is 16 residues. The V end was cut by 4 bases, the J end by 4 bases, with 14 bases between. CDR3 sequence (DNA): TGTGCCAGCAGTTCGAGCGGTGCGGAAGGGGCCAACGTCCTGACTTTC. Translating it yields CASSSSGAEGANVLTF.